This T cell receptor (beta chain) was sequenced in a study of cytomegalovirus exposure and HLA in healthy donors. Overall study results and limits: Follow-up analysis found HLA locus-dependent TCR association rates, highest for DRB1 and lowest for HLA-C.

The length of the CDR3 is 13 residues. V was trimmed by 0 bases and J by 7 bases, leaving 8 bases between them. Germline-derived CDR1 and CDR2 are SGHDT and YYEEEE. Amplification used 60 Vbeta primers and 13 Jbeta primers. Using immunoSEQ multiplex PCR, the repertoire was profiled, and TCRdb retains in-frame clones only, with some absent. The data hold about 120,000 clones, with roughly 82% observed a single time. Concerning this clone: Its antigen remains unknown. This specimen includes other DNA sequences encoding the same CDR3.

The TCR was taken from a man in his late teens or twenties in good health and CMV-seropositive. Material: PBMCs. V is TRBV5-6 and J is TRBJ1-5, with a weak D call TRBD1 (6 bases). The CDR3 sequence is CASSLGGGQPQHF. In DNA, the CDR3 is TGTGCCAGCAGCTTGGGGGGGGGCCAGCCCCAGCATTTT.